These 9 T cell receptor beta chains originate from one sample sequenced in a study of CD8+CD57+ T cells in acquired aplastic anemia. Genomic DNA was employed as the template in profiling TCR beta VDJ and CDR3. TCRdb passed the reads through MiXCR, listing each CDR3 protein once. The sample carries under 200,000 distinct CDR3 sequences, around half recorded once. Individuals selected for sequencing had exhibited CD8+CD57+ cell expansion on flow cytometry. Sample: sorted CD4+, CD8+, or CD8+CD57+ T cells (not recorded which) from PBMCs. These receptors originate from a human donor with aplastic anemia.

The V call is TRBV10-3, the J call TRBJ1-6; D remains unclear. Germline assignment: CDR1 ENHRY and CDR2 SYGVKD. CDR3 length: 15 residues. V gave up 1 base and J gave up 8 bases, with 12 bases separating them. The DNA of the CDR3 is TGTGCCATCAGTGAGTTGGGCCTGGGTGATTCACCCCTCCACTTT. Protein product: CAISELGLGDSPLHF.

The V call is TRBV7-2, the J call TRBJ2-7; the match to TRBD2 covers 14 bases. Germline CDR1 SGHTA, CDR2 FQGNSA. The CDR3 totals 15 residues. J was trimmed by 6 bases and V by 3 bases; bases with no gene match: 4. The CDR3 DNA follows: TGTGCCAGCAGCTTGGACGGACTAGCGGGAGGCGAGCAGTACTTC. This sequence encodes CASSLDGLAGGEQYF.

This chain joins TRBV20-1 and TRBJ2-7; 7 positions match TRBD1. The ends lost 3 bases at V and 1 base at J; junction bases unmatched: 6. Germline V CDR1 and CDR2: DFQATT, SNEGSKA (reference sequence). The CDR3 contains 14 residues. The CDR3 DNA is TGCAGTGCTAGCCCCTCGGGACAGTCCTACGAGCAGTACTTC. The encoded protein is CSASPSGQSYEQYF.

Turning to this clonotype: Lacking the conserved final phenylalanine or tryptophan, this CDR3 likely reflects a read error. The rearrangement links TRBV2 to TRBJ1-1; D gene uncertain. The V end lost 3 bases, the J end lost 8 bases, and 13 bases lay between the germline ends. Per germline, CDR1 SNHLY and CDR2 FYNNEI. This CDR3 is 13 amino acids long. In nucleotides, the CDR3 is TGTGCCAGCAGTGAGGGCCGCCGGGGAGAAGCTTTCCTT. It translates to CASSEGRRGEAFL.

This clonotype has just a few counts. This chain uses TRBV28 with TRBJ1-1; D perhaps matches TRBD1 (6 bases). The CDR3 consists of 16 residues. The V end lost 3 bases, the J end lost 3 bases, and 17 bases lay between the germline ends. The germline V gene has CDR1 MDHEN and CDR2 SYDVKM. The CDR3 DNA reads TGTGCCAGCAGTTTCTGGGTGGGAAGGGGGGACACTGAAGCTTTCTTT. It is translated as CASSFWVGRGDTEAFF.

Ten or more counts support this clonotype. The V gene is TRBV12-3 or TRBV12-4, the J gene TRBJ2-1; D not certain. Trimming left V 7 bases short and J 0 bases short, with 13 bases between. The CDR3 has 15 amino acids. The CDR3 reads CASTPGQSSYNEQFF. The CDR3, as DNA: TGTGCCAGCACCCCTGGGCAGAGCTCCTACAATGAGCAGTTCTTC.

Details on this clonotype: A much larger clone differs by one base, so this may be a read error. The V call is TRBV28, the J call TRBJ2-5, with 10 bases identical to TRBD1. The CDR3 runs to 15 residues. Germline V CDR1 and CDR2: MDHEN, SYDVKM. CDR3 protein: CASSLGDRGGEAQYF. In DNA form, the CDR3 reads TGTGCCAGCAGTTTAGGGGACAGGGGAGGAGAGGCCCAGTACTTC.

The gene calls are TRBV19 and TRBJ2-3, with D unresolved. V was cut by 7 bases and J by 3 bases, with 17 bases left in between. The CDR3 loop spans 15 amino acids. The germline CDR1 and CDR2 sequences are LNHDA and SQIVND (reference sequence). The CDR3 loop is CASTLTRMGTDTQYF. As DNA, the CDR3 is TGTGCCAGTACCTTGACCCGGATGGGGACAGATACGCAGTATTTT.

Details on this clonotype: This may arise from a read error, as a much more abundant clone is one base away. The chain carries TRBV3-1 and TRBJ1-1, with D unresolved. Germline assignment: CDR1 LGHDT and CDR2 YNNKEL (reference sequence). The CDR3 has 12 residues. The CDR3 sequence is CASTLAGTEALF. CDR3 in DNA: TGTGCCAGCACCTTGGCGGGCACTGAAGCTCTCTTT.